The present TCR beta chain was sequenced within a study of control samples from healthy donors and cancer patients. The repertoire was sequenced with immunoSEQ multiplex PCR; TCRdb's copy has only in-frame clones and lacks some. The sample includes 60,000 to 95,000 clones, roughly 80% of them seen just once. Germline CDR1 and CDR2: MDHEN and SYDVKM. The CDR3 length is 14 residues. Unmatched junction bases numbered 9, after V lost 6 bases and J lost 10 bases. The sequencing sample was made of blood. V usage is TRBV28 and J usage is TRBJ1-6; 7 positions agree with TRBD1. The sequence was obtained from a man aged 50 to 60 in good health. CDR3 in DNA: TGTGCCAGCAGCTCTTCACAGGGGCCGTCACCCCTCCACTTT. It is translated as CASSSSQGPSPLHF. The full variable domain, in which reference TRBV28 and TRBJ1-6 provide the parts outside the CDR3, is DVKVTQSSRYLVKRTGEKVFLECVQDMDHENMFWYRQDPGLGLRLIYFSYDVKMKEKGDIPEGYSVSREKKERFSLILESASTNQTSMYLCASSSSQGPSPLHFGNGTRLTVT.